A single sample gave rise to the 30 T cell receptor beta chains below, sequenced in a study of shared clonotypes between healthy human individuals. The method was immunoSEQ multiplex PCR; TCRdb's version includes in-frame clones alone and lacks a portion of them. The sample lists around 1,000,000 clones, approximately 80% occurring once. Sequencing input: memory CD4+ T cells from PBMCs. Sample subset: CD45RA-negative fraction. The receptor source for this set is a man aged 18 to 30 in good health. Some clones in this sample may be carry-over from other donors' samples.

CDR3 DNA: TGTGCCAGCTCTACGCGGGGGGATTATTCACCCCTCCACTTT. The encoded protein is CASSTRGDYSPLHF. The rearrangement joins TRBV6-5 to TRBJ1-6, with D tentatively TRBD1 (5 bases). With 8 bases removed from V and 8 bases from J, the gap between germline ends came to 16 bases. CDR3 length: 14 amino acids. Germline V gene lookup returns CDR1 MNHEY and CDR2 SVGAGI.

The CDR3: CASSFRVGDGYTF. The CDR3 DNA reads TGTGCCAGCAGCTTCAGGGTTGGGGATGGCTACACCTTC. The V gene is TRBV7-2, the J gene TRBJ1-2; D is possibly TRBD1 (5 bases). CDR3 length: 13 amino acids. V gave up 3 bases and J gave up 6 bases, with 11 bases separating them. Germline CDR1 is SGHTA and CDR2 is FQGNSA.

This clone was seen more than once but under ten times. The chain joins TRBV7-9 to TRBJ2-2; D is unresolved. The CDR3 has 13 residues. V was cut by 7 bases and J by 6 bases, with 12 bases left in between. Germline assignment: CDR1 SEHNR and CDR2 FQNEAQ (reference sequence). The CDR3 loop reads CASTPGAAGELFF. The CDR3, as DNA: TGTGCCAGCACCCCTGGCGCAGCCGGGGAGCTGTTTTTT.

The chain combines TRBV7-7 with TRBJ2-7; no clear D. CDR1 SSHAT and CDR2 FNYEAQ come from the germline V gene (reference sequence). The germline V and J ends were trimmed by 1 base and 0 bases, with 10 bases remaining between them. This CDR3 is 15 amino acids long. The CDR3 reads CASSLGTSRSYEQYF. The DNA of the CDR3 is TGTGCCAGCAGCTTAGGTACCAGCCGCTCCTACGAGCAGTACTTC.

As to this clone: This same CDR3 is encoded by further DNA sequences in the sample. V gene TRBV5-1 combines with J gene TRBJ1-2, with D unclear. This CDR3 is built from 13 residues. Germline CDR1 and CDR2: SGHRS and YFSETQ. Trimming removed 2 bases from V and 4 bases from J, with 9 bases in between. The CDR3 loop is CASSFSALYGYTF. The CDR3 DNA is TGCGCCAGCAGCTTCAGTGCCCTCTATGGCTACACCTTC.

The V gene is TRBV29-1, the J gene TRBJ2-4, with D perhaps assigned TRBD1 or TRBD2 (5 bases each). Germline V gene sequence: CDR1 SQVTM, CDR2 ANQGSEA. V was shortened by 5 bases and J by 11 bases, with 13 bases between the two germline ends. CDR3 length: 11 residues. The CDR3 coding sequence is TGCAGCGTTCGAGGGACCCGGGTTCAGTACTTC. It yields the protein CSVRGTRVQYF.

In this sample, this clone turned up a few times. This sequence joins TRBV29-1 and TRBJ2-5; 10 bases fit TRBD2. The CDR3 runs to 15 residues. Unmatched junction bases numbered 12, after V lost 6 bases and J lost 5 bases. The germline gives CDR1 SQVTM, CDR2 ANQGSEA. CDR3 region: CSVGASGSILETQYF. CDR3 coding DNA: TGCAGCGTGGGGGCTAGCGGGAGTATTTTGGAGACCCAGTACTTC.

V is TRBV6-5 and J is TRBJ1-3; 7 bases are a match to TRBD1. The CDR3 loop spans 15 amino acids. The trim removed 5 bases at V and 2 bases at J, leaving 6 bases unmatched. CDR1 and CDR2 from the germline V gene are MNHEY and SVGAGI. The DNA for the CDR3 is TGTGCCAGCAGTACTGACAGGGTCCCTGGAAACACCATATATTTT. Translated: CASSTDRVPGNTIYF.

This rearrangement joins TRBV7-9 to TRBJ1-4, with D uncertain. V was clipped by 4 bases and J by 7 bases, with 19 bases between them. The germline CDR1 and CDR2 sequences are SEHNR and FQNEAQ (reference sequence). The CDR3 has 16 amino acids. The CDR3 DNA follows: TGTGCCAGCAGCTCCCCCGGGCTTAGGTCCGTTGAAAAACTGTTTTTT. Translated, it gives CASSSPGLRSVEKLFF.

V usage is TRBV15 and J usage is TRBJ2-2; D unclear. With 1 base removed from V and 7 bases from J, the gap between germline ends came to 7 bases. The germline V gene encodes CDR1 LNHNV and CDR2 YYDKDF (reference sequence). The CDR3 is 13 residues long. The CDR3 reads CATSRGVGGELFF. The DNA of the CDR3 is TGTGCCACCAGCAGAGGTGTTGGCGGGGAGCTGTTTTTT.

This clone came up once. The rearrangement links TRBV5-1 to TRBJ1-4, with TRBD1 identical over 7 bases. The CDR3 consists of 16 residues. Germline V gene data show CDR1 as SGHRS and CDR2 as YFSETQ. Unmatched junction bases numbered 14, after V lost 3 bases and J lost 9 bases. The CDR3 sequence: CASSSAPGQLNKKLFF. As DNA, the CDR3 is TGCGCCAGCAGCTCGGCGCCGGGACAGCTAAATAAAAAACTGTTTTTT.

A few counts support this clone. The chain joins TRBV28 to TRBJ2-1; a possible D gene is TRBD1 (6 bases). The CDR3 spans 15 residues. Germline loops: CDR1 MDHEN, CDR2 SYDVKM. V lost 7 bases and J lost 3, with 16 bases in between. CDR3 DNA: TGTGCCAGCACCCCTTGGAGGACAGACTACAATGAGCAGTTCTTC. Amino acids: CASTPWRTDYNEQFF.

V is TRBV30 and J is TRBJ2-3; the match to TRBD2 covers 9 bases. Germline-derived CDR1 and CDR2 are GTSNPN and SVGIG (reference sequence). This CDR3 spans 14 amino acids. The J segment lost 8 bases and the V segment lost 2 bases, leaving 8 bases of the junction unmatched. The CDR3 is CAWSLAGFPGTQYF. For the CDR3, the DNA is TGTGCCTGGAGTCTAGCGGGATTCCCAGGTACGCAGTATTTT.

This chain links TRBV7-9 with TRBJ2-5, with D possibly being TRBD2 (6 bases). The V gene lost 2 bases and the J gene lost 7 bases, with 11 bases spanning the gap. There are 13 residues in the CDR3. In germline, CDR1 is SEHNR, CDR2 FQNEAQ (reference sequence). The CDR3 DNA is TGTGCCAGCAGCTTACAGGAGGGCGGGACCCAGTACTTC. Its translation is CASSLQEGGTQYF.

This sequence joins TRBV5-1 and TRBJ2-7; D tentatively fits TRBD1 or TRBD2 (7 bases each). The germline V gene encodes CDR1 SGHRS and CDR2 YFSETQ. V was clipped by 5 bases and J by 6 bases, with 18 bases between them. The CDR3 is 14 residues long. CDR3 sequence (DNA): TGCGCCAGCAGGAGGAGGGCAGGGGGGGCCGAGCAGTACTTC. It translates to CASRRRAGGAEQYF.

The CDR3 DNA follows: TGTGCCAGCAGCTTAGCGGCGCTCTTCTACGAGCAGTACTTC. Its translation: CASSLAALFYEQYF. This rearrangement joins TRBV7-2 to TRBJ2-7; D unresolved. V dropped 0 bases and J dropped 3 bases, with 9 bases sitting between them. This CDR3 spans 14 amino acids. Germline values: CDR1 SGHTA, CDR2 FQGNSA.

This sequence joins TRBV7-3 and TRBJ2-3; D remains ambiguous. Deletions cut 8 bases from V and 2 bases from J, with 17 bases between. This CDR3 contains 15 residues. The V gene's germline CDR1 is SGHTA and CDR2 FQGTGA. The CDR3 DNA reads TGTGCCAGCGCCCGGGTTGGCTCCTCCACAGATACGCAGTATTTT. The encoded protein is CASARVGSSTDTQYF.

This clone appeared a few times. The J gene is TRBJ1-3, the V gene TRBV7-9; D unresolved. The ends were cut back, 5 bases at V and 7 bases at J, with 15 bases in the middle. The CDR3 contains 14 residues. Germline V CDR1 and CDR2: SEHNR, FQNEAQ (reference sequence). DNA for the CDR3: TGTGCCAGCAGCCCCCGGACTGACACGAACACCATATATTTT. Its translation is CASSPRTDTNTIYF.

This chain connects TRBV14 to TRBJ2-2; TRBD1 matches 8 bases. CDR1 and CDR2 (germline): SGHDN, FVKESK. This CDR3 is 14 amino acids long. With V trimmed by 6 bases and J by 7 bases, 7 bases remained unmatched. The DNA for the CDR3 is TGTGCCAGCAGGCGTTCAGGGGGCAACGGGGAGCTGTTTTTT. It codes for CASRRSGGNGELFF.

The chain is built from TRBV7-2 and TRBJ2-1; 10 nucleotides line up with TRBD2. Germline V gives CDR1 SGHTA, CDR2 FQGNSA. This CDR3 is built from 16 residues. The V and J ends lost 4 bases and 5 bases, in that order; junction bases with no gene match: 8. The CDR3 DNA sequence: TGTGCCAGCAGCTCCCGTACTAGCGGGACCAACAATGAGCAGTTCTTC. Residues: CASSSRTSGTNNEQFF. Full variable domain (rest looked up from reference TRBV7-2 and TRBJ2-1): GAGVSQSPSNKVTEKGKDVELRCDPISGHTALYWYRQSLGQGLEFLIYFQGNSAPDKSGLPSDRFSAERTGGSVSTLTIQRTQQEDSAVYLCASSSRTSGTNNEQFFGPGTRLTVL.

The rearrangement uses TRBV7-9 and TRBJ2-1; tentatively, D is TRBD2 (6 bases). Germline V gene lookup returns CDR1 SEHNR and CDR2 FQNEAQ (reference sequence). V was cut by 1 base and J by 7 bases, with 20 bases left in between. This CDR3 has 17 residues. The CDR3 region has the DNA TGTGCCAGCAGCTTAGGCGGCGGGAATGGGGTAAGGAATGAGCAGTTCTTC. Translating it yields CASSLGGGNGVRNEQFF.

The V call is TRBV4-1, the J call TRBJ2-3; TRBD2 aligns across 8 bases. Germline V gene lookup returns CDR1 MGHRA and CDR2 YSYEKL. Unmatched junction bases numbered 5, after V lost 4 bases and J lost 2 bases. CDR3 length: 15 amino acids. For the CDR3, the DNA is TGCGCCAGCAGCCGTAGCGGGACTCACACAGATACGCAGTATTTT. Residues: CASSRSGTHTDTQYF.

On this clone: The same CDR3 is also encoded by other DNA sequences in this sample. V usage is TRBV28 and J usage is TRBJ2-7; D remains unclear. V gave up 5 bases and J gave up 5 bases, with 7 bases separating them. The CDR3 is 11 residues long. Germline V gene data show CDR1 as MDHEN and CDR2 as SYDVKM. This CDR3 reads CASSLRDEQYF. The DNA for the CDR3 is TGTGCCAGCAGTCTACGCGACGAGCAGTACTTC.

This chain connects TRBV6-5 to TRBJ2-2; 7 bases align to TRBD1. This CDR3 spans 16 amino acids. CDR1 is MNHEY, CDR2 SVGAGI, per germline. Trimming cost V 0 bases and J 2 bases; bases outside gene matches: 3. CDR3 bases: TGTGCCAGCAGTTACTCGAGAGGGGGCAACACCGGGGAGCTGTTTTTT. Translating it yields CASSYSRGGNTGELFF.

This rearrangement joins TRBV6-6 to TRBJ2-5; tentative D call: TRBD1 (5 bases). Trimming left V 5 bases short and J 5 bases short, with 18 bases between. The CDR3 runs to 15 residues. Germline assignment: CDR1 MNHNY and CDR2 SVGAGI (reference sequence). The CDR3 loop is CASSATRVPQETQYF. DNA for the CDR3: TGTGCCAGCAGTGCAACCAGGGTACCTCAGGAGACCCAGTACTTC.

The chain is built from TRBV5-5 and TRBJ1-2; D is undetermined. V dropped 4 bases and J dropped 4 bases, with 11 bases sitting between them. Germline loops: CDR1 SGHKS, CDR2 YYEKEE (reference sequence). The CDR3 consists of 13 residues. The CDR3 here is CASSNIYGYGYTF. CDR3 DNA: TGTGCCAGCAGCAATATCTATGGCTATGGCTACACCTTC.

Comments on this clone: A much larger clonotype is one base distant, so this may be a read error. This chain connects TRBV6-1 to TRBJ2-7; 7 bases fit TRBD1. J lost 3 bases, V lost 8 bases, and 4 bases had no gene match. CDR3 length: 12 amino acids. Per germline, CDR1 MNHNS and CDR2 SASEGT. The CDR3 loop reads CASGWDSYEQYF. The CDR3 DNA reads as TGTGCCAGCGGTTGGGACAGCTACGAGCAGTACTTC.

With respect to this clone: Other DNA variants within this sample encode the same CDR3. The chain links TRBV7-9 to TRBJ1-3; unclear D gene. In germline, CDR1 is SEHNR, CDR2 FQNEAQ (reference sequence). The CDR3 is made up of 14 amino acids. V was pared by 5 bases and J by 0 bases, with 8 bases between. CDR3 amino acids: CASSLGVSGNTIYF. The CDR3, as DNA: TGTGCCAGCAGCCTCGGGGTCTCTGGAAACACCATATATTTT. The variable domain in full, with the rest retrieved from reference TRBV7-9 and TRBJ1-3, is DTGVSQNPRHKITKRGQNVTFRCDPISEHNRLYWYRQTLGQGPEFLTYFQNEAQLEKSRLLSDRFSAERPKGSFSTLEIQRTEQGDSAMYLCASSLGVSGNTIYFGEGSWLTVV.

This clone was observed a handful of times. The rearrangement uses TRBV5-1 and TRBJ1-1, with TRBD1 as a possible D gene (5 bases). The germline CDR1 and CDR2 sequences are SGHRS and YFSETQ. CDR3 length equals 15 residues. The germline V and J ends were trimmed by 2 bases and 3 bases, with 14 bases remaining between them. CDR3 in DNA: TGCGCCAGCAGCTTAAGGGGAAGGTTGGACACTGAAGCTTTCTTT. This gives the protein CASSLRGRLDTEAFF.

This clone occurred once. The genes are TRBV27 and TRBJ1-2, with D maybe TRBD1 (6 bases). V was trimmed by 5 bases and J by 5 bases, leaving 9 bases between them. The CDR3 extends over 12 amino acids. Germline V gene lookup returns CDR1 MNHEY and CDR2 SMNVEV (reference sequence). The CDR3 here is CASSVTGYGYTF. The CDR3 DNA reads TGTGCCAGCAGTGTTACAGGGTATGGCTACACCTTC.